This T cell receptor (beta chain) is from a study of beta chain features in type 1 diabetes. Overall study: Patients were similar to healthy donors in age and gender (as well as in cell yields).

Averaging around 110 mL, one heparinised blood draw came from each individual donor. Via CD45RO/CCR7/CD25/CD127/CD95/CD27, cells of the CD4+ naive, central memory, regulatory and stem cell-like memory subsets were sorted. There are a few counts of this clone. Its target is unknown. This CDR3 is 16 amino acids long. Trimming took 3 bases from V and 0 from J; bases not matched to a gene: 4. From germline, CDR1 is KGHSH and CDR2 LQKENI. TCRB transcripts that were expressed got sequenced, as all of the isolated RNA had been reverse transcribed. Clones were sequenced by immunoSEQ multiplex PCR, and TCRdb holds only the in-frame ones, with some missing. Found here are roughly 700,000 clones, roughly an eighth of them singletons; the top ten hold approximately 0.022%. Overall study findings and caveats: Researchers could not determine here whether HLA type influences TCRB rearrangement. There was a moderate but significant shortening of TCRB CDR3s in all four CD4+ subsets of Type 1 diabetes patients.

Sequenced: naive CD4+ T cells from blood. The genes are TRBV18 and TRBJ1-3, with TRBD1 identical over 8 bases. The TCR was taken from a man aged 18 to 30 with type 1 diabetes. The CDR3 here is CASSPRTGTSGNTIYF. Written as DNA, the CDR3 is TGTGCCAGCTCACCCCGGACAGGGACCTCTGGAAACACCATATATTTT.